This T cell receptor (beta chain) emerged from a study of blood T cells in healthy people across ages. As for the study in general: The capture of about one barcoded beta molecule per two T cells was achieved by template switching.

Germline V gene lookup returns CDR1 SGHTA and CDR2 FQGNSA. This CDR3 has 15 residues. For this clonotype: Its antigen is as yet unknown. An end of the junction does not agree with germline; a read error may underlie this.

PCR was performed a second time for roughly 7 to 11 cycles using a sample-barcoded 5' primer and a J-beta primer mix. TCRdb re-derived calls from the 5' RACE reads in MiXCR, one entry per CDR3 protein. The sample lists under 1 million distinct CDR3 sequences; 40% to 50% were seen once. Study findings and constraints: Per million T cells, TCR beta diversity dropped about linearly as age rose. Long-lived and aged donors differed, with more naive CD4+ cells and higher diversity in the long-lived. PBMCs were not sorted, which prevented a conclusive comparison of naive versus antigen-experienced cells.

The sequence derives from a man in his sixties in good health. The gene calls are TRBV7-2 and TRBJ2-1; the D gene is possibly TRBD2 (7 bases). The material sequenced was blood. The CDR3 DNA follows: TGTGCCTGCAGCTTAGGGGGGGGTGCCTACAATGAGCAGTTCTTC. Its protein is CACSLGGGAYNEQFF.